Described below is a single TCR beta chain sequence and its context. This sample was taken from a study of blood T cell repertoires in COVID-19. Overall study: The cDNA or gDNA used as material had been derived from T cells, B-cell-depleted T cells, or PBMCs.

Methods used by the authors: Amplification from reference gene primers served as the basis for estimated nucleated cell counts. Clones were sequenced by immunoSEQ multiplex PCR, and TCRdb holds only the in-frame ones, with some missing. Clone size and the V and J calls come from that table; the DNA yielded D and trimming. Among around 80,000 clones listed, about 80% were seen once. Looked up from germline, CDR1 is MNHEY and CDR2 is SMNVEV (reference sequence). This CDR3 region has 15 residues. V dropped 3 bases and J dropped 5; count of bases not matched to a gene: 2. The chain combines TRBV27 with TRBJ1-6; 9 bases are a match to TRBD1. Source material: peripheral blood. The clonotype was recovered from an elderly man with acute or convalescent COVID-19. Here the CDR3 DNA reads TGTGCCAGCAGTTTGGGACAGGGTAATAATTCACCCCTCCACTTT. It specifies CASSLGQGNNSPLHF.